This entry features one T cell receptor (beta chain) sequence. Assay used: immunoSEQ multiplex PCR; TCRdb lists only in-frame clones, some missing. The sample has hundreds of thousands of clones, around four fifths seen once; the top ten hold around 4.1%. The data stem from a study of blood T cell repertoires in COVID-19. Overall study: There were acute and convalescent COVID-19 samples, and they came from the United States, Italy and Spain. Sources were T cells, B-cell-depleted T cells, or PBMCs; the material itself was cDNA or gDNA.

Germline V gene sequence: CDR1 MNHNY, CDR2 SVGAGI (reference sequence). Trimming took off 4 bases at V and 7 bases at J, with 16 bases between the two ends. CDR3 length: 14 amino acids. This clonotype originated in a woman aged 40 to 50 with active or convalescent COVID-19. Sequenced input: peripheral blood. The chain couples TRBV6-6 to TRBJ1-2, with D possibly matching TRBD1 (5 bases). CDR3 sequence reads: CASSSPGGFSGYTF. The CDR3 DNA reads TGTGCCAGCAGTTCCCCGGGGGGGTTTAGTGGCTACACCTTC.